These 14 T cell receptor beta chains share one sample of origin, sequenced in a study of T cells in localized non-small cell lung cancer. Clones were read by immunoSEQ multiplex PCR, and TCRdb kept only the in-frame ones, dropping some. The profile shows some 1,900 clones, roughly a third of them singletons. Material: normal lung tissue next to the tumor, obtained before any cancer treatment. These receptors were taken from a woman between 35 and 70 years old with stage I lung adenocarcinoma.

V gene TRBV6-8 combines with J gene TRBJ1-1, with TRBD1 matching 12 bases. This CDR3 spans 14 amino acids. The V gene's germline CDR1 is MNHGY and CDR2 SAAAGT. The J segment lost 6 bases and the V segment lost 6 bases, leaving 5 bases of the junction unmatched. The CDR3 reads CASREGTGGSEAFF. The CDR3 DNA reads TGTGCCAGCAGGGAAGGGACAGGGGGCTCTGAAGCTTTCTTT.

The V gene is TRBV10-2, the J gene TRBJ2-5; D might be TRBD1 or TRBD2, each matching 7 bases. Germline lookup yields CDR1 WSHSY and CDR2 SAAADI. The V and J ends lost 8 bases and 5 bases respectively, with 18 bases between them. The CDR3 is 14 amino acids. The chain's CDR3 is CASGGGGAGETQYF. CDR3 coding DNA: TGCGCCAGCGGGGGAGGGGGCGCGGGGGAGACCCAGTACTTC.

The chain joins TRBV19 to TRBJ1-5, with 12 bases fitting TRBD1. Trimming at V came to 6 bases and at J to 6 bases, leaving 9 bases not matched to a gene. CDR3 length: 16 residues. Germline CDR1 LNHDA, CDR2 SQIVND (reference sequence). The CDR3 reads CASSDPGQGASQPQHF. In DNA, the CDR3 is TGTGCCAGTAGCGATCCGGGACAGGGGGCTAGTCAGCCCCAGCATTTT.

The J gene is TRBJ1-1, the V gene TRBV18; 9 nucleotides match TRBD1. CDR1 KGHSH and CDR2 LQKENI come from the germline V gene. V lost 0 bases to trimming and J lost 7 bases; unmatched junction nucleotides: 3. The CDR3 covers 14 residues. The CDR3 region is CASSPPGTGIEAFF. CDR3 DNA: TGTGCCAGCTCACCACCTGGGACAGGGATTGAAGCTTTCTTT.

This clone was counted a few times. V is TRBV11-3 and J is TRBJ1-4; D gene ambiguous. Germline values: CDR1 SGHNT, CDR2 YENEEA. V lost 1 base, J lost 0 bases, and 12 bases lay in between. The CDR3 extends over 17 amino acids. The DNA of the CDR3 is TGTGCCAGCAGCTTAGGGATGGGCGCAGCAACTAATGAAAAACTGTTTTTT. This encodes CASSLGMGAATNEKLFF.

The rearrangement joins TRBV12-5 to TRBJ2-7; D might be TRBD2 (5 bases). Germline values: CDR1 LGHNT, CDR2 FRNRAP. The CDR3 is 15 residues long. V was pared by 5 bases and J by 3 bases, with 17 bases between. In DNA, the CDR3 is TGTGCTAGTGGTCCCGGCCTTGGACTGCTCTACGAGCAGTACTTC. This gives the protein CASGPGLGLLYEQYF.

V usage is TRBV18 and J usage is TRBJ1-3, with a tentative D call TRBD1 (5 bases). The CDR3 length is 16 residues. Germline assignment: CDR1 KGHSH and CDR2 LQKENI. V was shortened by 3 bases and J by 0 bases, with 12 bases between the two germline ends. The CDR3 nucleotides read TGTGCCAGCTCACCGACAGCGGGGAGCTCTGGAAACACCATATATTTT. Translation: CASSPTAGSSGNTIYF.

The rearrangement joins TRBV30 to TRBJ1-1; 8 nucleotides align to TRBD1. Germline-derived CDR1 and CDR2 are GTSNPN and SVGIG (reference sequence). This CDR3 is 13 amino acids long. After removal of 3 bases from V and 5 bases from J, the junction contained 5 bases not matched to a gene. The DNA of the CDR3 is TGTGCCTGGAGCAGGGGGCTTGGAACTGAAGCTTTCTTT. Translated: CAWSRGLGTEAFF.

This clone occurred a few times. The chain couples TRBV6-8 to TRBJ2-3; 7 bases are shared with TRBD2. Germline V gives CDR1 MNHGY, CDR2 SAAAGT. There are 13 residues in the CDR3. With V trimmed by 5 bases and J by 3 bases, 2 bases remained unmatched. The CDR3 loop is CASSGLETDTQYF. CDR3 nucleotide sequence: TGTGCCAGCAGTGGACTAGAAACAGATACGCAGTATTTT.

This clone is medium-sized in the sample. This chain joins TRBV9 and TRBJ1-1; TRBD1 aligns across 8 bases. Germline V CDR1 and CDR2: SGDLS, YYNGEE. V shed 4 bases, J shed 5 bases, and the junction held 7 bases outside the gene matches. This CDR3 contains 14 residues. CDR3 DNA sequence: TGTGCCAGCAGCCGAGAACAGGGGGGAACTGAAGCTTTCTTT. It codes for CASSREQGGTEAFF. Looking up the rest from reference TRBV9 and TRBJ1-1 gives the full variable domain: DSGVTQTPKHLITATGQRVTLRCSPRSGDLSVYWYQQSLDQGLQFLIQYYNGEERAKGNILERFSAQQFPDLHSELNLSSLELGDSALYFCASSREQGGTEAFFGQGTRLTVV.

This clone was observed a few times. The chain's CDR3 is CASSQQGRLDEQFF. For the CDR3, the DNA is TGCGCCAGCAGCCAACAGGGTCGCTTGGATGAGCAGTTCTTC. This rearrangement joins TRBV4-1 to TRBJ2-1, with a weak D call TRBD1 (5 bases). The V end was cut by 2 bases, the J end by 8 bases, with 13 bases between. The germline CDR1 and CDR2 sequences are MGHRA and YSYEKL. The CDR3 loop spans 14 amino acids.

By sample fraction, this clone is medium-sized (0.01 to 0.1%). The chain couples TRBV11-3 to TRBJ2-1; 7 bases are a match to TRBD2. Germline CDR1 reads SGHNT; CDR2 reads YENEEA. CDR3 size: 15 residues. After removal of 5 bases from V and 2 bases from J, the junction contained 6 bases not matched to a gene. The chain's CDR3 is CASSELAGTYNEQFF. The CDR3 DNA is TGTGCCAGCAGCGAATTAGCGGGTACCTACAATGAGCAGTTCTTC.

The V gene is TRBV28, the J gene TRBJ2-2, with TRBD2 matching over 13 bases. The CDR3 length is 19 residues. The V gene's germline CDR1 is MDHEN and CDR2 SYDVKM. The J segment lost 2 bases and the V segment lost 6 bases, leaving 12 bases of the junction unmatched. For the CDR3, the DNA is TGTGCCAGCAGCTCAGGGGAACTAGCGGGAGGGGGTAACACCGGGGAGCTGTTTTTT. This translates into CASSSGELAGGGNTGELFF.

The rearrangement uses TRBV29-1 and TRBJ2-7; 11 nucleotides match TRBD2. Germline V CDR1 and CDR2: SQVTM, ANQGSEA. The CDR3 has 14 residues. Unmatched junction bases numbered 6, after V lost 5 bases and J lost 3 bases. CDR3 sequence reads: CSVPRLAGIYEQYF. CDR3 sequence (DNA): TGCAGCGTTCCTAGACTAGCGGGGATCTACGAGCAGTACTTC.